Reported below is one T cell receptor (beta chain). Its antigen is as yet unknown. TCRdb's copy holds only in-frame clones and misses some; the assay was immunoSEQ multiplex PCR. This repertoire shows some 130,000 clones, just under 95% found once; its top ten account for roughly 0.024%. The record originates from a study of human thymus T cells. Overall study findings and caveats: Thymic and blood repertoires appeared to show biased V and J gene usage. Unrelated individuals were reported by related research to share highly overlapping thymic repertoires.

The thymus tissue came from resections taken during corrective heart surgery. Healthy Finnish infants having corrective surgery for congenital heart defects served as donors. Sequencing used thymus tissue. The receptor comes from a boy under two years old with a congenital heart defect but otherwise immunologically healthy.

The DNA of the CDR3 is TGTGCCAGCAGCTGGGGGACAGGTGAAAAACTGTTTTTT. Protein: CASSWGTGEKLFF. This rearrangement joins TRBV11-2 to TRBJ1-4; 8 bases agree with TRBD1. CDR1 and CDR2 from the germline V gene are SGHAT and FQNNGV. The CDR3 totals 13 residues. Losses at the gene ends were 4 bases for V and 7 bases for J; bases not matched to a gene: 2.